This T cell receptor beta chain comes out of a study of cytomegalovirus exposure and HLA in healthy donors. Findings and caveats of the study: It was about 180 TCR beta chains that were listed as cytomegalovirus-associated.

The CDR3 runs 11 residues. V gave up 4 bases and J gave up 8 bases, with 5 bases separating them. The germline CDR1 and CDR2 sequences are SGHAT and FQNNGV. PCR employed 60 Vbeta and 13 Jbeta primers. Only in-frame clones appear in the TCRdb table, and some are missing; sequencing was by immunoSEQ multiplex PCR. The sample has under 35,000 clones, and its top ten clones hold approximately 0.69%. About this clone itself: Antigen specificity is unknown.

This chain joins TRBV11-2 and TRBJ2-2, with D unclear. The TCR comes from a man in his thirties or forties in good health and CMV-seronegative. Material: PBMCs. CDR3 loop: CASSSLGELFF. The CDR3 nucleotides read TGTGCCAGCAGCTCCCTGGGGGAGCTGTTTTTT.